A single sample is the source of the 6 T cell receptor beta chains below, sequenced in a study of long-term antiretroviral therapy in people with HIV. Researchers ran immunoSEQ v3.0 at survey level. Generated by immunoSEQ multiplex PCR, the TCRdb table keeps only in-frame clones and is missing some. The data show tens of thousands of clones, 86% seen once. This specimen was unsorted PBMCs, taken 1.2 years after starting antiretroviral therapy. These receptors were obtained from a man aged 50 to 60 with HIV.

The chain combines TRBV28 with TRBJ2-2; D is possibly TRBD1 or TRBD2 (5 bases each). Trimming left V 7 bases short and J 3 bases short, with 9 bases between. This CDR3 has 13 amino acids. Germline loops: CDR1 MDHEN, CDR2 SYDVKM. The CDR3 nucleotides are TGTGCCAGCACGGGGCCAGACACCGGGGAGCTGTTTTTT. It codes for CASTGPDTGELFF.

This clone appeared a single time. The chain employs TRBV28 and TRBJ1-5; 10 positions agree with TRBD1. Germline CDR1 reads MDHEN; CDR2 reads SYDVKM. The ends lost 6 bases at V and 4 bases at J; junction bases unmatched: 9. This CDR3 region has 16 residues. As DNA, the CDR3 is TGTGCCAGCAGCCTCGGGACAGGGGTATCAAATCAGCCCCAGCATTTT. Protein: CASSLGTGVSNQPQHF. Drawing the rest from reference TRBV28 and TRBJ1-5, the complete variable domain is DVKVTQSSRYLVKRTGEKVFLECVQDMDHENMFWYRQDPGLGLRLIYFSYDVKMKEKGDIPEGYSVSREKKERFSLILESASTNQTSMYLCASSLGTGVSNQPQHFGDGTRLSIL.

In the case of this clone: Mismatch with germline at one junction end may stem from a read error. V and J are TRBV7-6 and TRBJ2-7, with 9 bases fitting TRBD1. The CDR3 has 15 amino acids. Germline V CDR1 and CDR2: SGHVS, FNYEAQ. The CDR3 spells CASSVAGTGIYEQYF. The CDR3 bases are TGTGCCAGCAGCGTAGCCGGGACAGGGATCTACGAGCAGTACTTC.

V gene TRBV6-4 combines with J gene TRBJ1-1; a weak D match, TRBD1 (6 bases). The CDR3 totals 13 residues. From germline, CDR1 is MRHNA and CDR2 SNTAGT. Trimming took off 6 bases at V and 2 bases at J, with 10 bases between the two ends. The CDR3 region is CASSLDRNTEAFF. CDR3 nucleotides: TGTGCCAGCAGCCTGGACAGAAACACTGAAGCTTTCTTT.

CDR3: CASSSPPRVEQYF. The CDR3 coding sequence is TGTGCCAGCAGCTCGCCCCCCAGGGTTGAGCAGTACTTC. This chain connects TRBV7-2 to TRBJ2-7, with D possibly TRBD1 on 5 matching bases. Trimming left V 4 bases short and J 7 bases short, with 14 bases between. Looked up from germline, CDR1 is SGHTA and CDR2 is FQGNSA. This CDR3 spans 13 amino acids.

V is TRBV7-2 and J is TRBJ2-5, with 7 bases fitting TRBD1. The CDR3 spans 15 residues. Germline values: CDR1 SGHTA, CDR2 FQGNSA. Germline trimming cut 3 bases from V and 3 bases from J; bases unmatched to any gene: 7. CDR3: CASSLTSTGKETQYF. The CDR3 DNA reads as TGTGCCAGCAGCTTGACCTCGACAGGGAAAGAGACCCAGTACTTC.